This T cell receptor (beta chain) was observed in a study of shared clonotypes between healthy human individuals (dated by TCRdb to 2020 to 2021). Describing the broader study: The cohort comprised two women and a few men aged 18 to 49 years. For each donor, CD4 naive and CD4 memory were each given three plates, CD8 naive was given two plates, and CD8 memory was given one plate. Blood TCR repertoires of five healthy adults were deeply sequenced to estimate repertoire size and the extent of clonotype sharing between individuals. Libraries were prepared and TCR repertoires were sequenced by different laboratories using diverse techniques, in order to increase sequencing depth and limit assay-specific biases. Between about 0.94 and 8.9 billion PBMCs per donor were obtained by leukapheresis. The full study reports these points: Pairwise subsampling indicated that sequencing depth was expected to affect the degree of clonotype sharing among donors. The genetic and exposure-history diversity represented was limited by the small number of donors. Sampling was restricted to blood, and TCR repertoires in tissue are likely to differ from TCR repertoires in blood. Even with the large sequencing depth, rarefaction of the sorted-subset datasets indicated that sequencing was incomplete. Naive subsets generally had larger estimated clonotype richness than memory subsets did. Clonotypes shared by all four sorted-subset donors showed higher generation probabilities than non-shared clonotypes. Across several donors, approximately 5% of naive CD4, around 3.5% of naive CD8, under 2.5% of memory CD4, and 0.4% to 0.45% of memory CD8 clonotypes were shared.

Using the deep immunoSEQ assay, TCR CDR3 regions were amplified from genomic DNA by multiplex PCR. Extracted genomic DNA from each cell subset was distributed evenly across all wells of several immunoSEQ 96-well plates, and each plate was treated as a replicate. For sorted subsets, about 200 ng genomic DNA, equal to tens of thousands of T cell genomes, was loaded into each replicate PCR. Purified libraries were measured with a Qubit 3.0 fluorometer, size-checked on a Bioanalyzer 2100, and measured again with the KAPA Library Quantification kit. Every immunoSEQ 96-well plate was sequenced on a separate single-read 150-cycle Illumina NextSeq 550 flow cell. On the study's bioinformatics: Because the immunoSEQ output included only junctional sequences and no quality scores, the filtering could not be the same as the filtering used for full-length reads. Sequences were annotated with PyIR, a Python wrapper for IgBLAST v1.9, using IMGT germline references to assign V/J genes and CDR3. Reads were removed for weak V/J assignments (E-value above 1e-6), missing CDR3, stop codons, out-of-frame junctions, or ambiguous translated residues. A V3J clonotype was defined by an identical inferred V gene, J gene, and CDR3 amino acid sequence. Percentage overlap between repertoires was computed as shared unique clonotypes divided by the size of the smaller repertoire. Richness of each repertoire was evaluated using RTK rarefaction, the Chao1 estimator, and Recon v2.1 estimates of unobserved clonotypes. OLGA was used to compute generation probabilities for all TCRbeta clonotypes that the gDNA method yielded from a handful of donors. The table comes from immuneACCESS by way of TCRdb, which keeps in-frame sequences with V and J called. Part of the clones is missing from these tables; in studies checked, under half for an unresolved V gene and the rest for unknown reasons. V and J calls and clone size are as listed in that table; D and trimming were resolved from the DNA. The sample data list 2 million to 2.5 million clones, and 92% of these were observed just once. The ten largest account for around 0.35% of the sample.

The donors were healthy, HIV-negative adults who had no recently reported acute infections or vaccinations. Only Caucasian adults living in Nashville, Tennessee, USA were represented among the donors. CD4+ T cells were enriched through magnetic negative selection, after which naive cells were positively selected on CD45RA and the remaining negative fraction served as the memory subset. Blood was collected by leukapheresis, and PBMCs were isolated by Ficoll-Histopaque density gradient centrifugation and then cryopreserved in liquid nitrogen vapor phase. Purity and quantity of every magnetically sorted T cell population were checked by analytical flow cytometry. Genomic DNA was isolated from each sorted fraction and quantified by UV absorbance on a Nanodrop 2000c. Remarks on this clone: What this receptor recognizes is not known. Base qualities are not at hand, and no much larger clone is one base apart.

Clipping removes 4 bases from V and 3 bases from J, with 14 as the unmatched junction base count. The CDR3 spans 17 residues, from the cysteine through the phenylalanine. Only the CDR3 DNA is retained, 51 bases long and in frame from the first base. Per the germline V gene, SGHRS is the CDR1 and YFSETQ is the CDR2. This receptor was taken from a man in his late teens or twenties in good health. Some clones in this sample may be carry-over from other donors' samples. The sample comprised naive CD4+ T cells from PBMCs. Explained via the paper, the cell subset or site label denotes: CD45RA+ positively selected. In this chain, TRBV5-1 is recombined with TRBJ2-3, with 7 central nucleotides matching TRBD1. The CDR3 corresponds to CASSTHRAGGRTDTQYF. The DNA is TGCGCCAGCAGCACCCACCGGGCAGGGGGTAGGACAGATACGCAGTATTTT.